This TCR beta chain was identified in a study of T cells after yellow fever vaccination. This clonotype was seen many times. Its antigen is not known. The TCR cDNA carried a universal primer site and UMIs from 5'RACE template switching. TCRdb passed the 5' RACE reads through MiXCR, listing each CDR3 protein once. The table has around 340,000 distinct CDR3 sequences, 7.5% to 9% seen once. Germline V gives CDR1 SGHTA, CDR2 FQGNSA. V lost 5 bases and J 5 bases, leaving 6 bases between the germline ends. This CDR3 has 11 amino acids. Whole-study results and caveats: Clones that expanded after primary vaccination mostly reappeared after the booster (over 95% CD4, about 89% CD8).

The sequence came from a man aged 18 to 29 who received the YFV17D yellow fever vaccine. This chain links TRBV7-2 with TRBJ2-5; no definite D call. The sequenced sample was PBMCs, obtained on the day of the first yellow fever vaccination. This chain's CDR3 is CASSPLETQYF. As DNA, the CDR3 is TGTGCCAGCAGCCCGTTGGAGACCCAGTACTTC.